This TCR beta chain was sequenced during a study of blood T cells in healthy people across ages. Study context: Template switching captured about one barcoded beta molecule per two T cells.

Together with a sample-barcoded 5' primer, a J-beta primer mix was included in a second PCR lasting about 7 to 12 cycles. There were at least 3 million CDR3-containing paired-end reads obtained from each sample. TCRdb processed the 5' RACE reads anew with MiXCR; each CDR3 protein has one entry. The sample contains roughly 2 million distinct CDR3 sequences, about 50% of which appear only once. Study-wide results and caveats: Comparison with aged donors showed that long-lived donors had more naive CD4+ cells and higher diversity.

With regard to this clonotype: Antigen specificity is unknown.

The ends lost 7 bases at V and 4 bases at J; junction bases unmatched: 8. The CDR3 extends over 14 amino acids. The germline V gene has CDR1 MNHNS and CDR2 SASEGT. Isolation yielded PBMCs, at least 7 million per sample, in every case. This TCR was sampled from a woman aged 40 to 50 in good health. Sequencing was performed on blood. The chain links TRBV6-1 to TRBJ2-3, with 7 bases identical to TRBD2. The CDR3 protein is CASISPGRADTQYF. For the CDR3, the DNA is TGTGCCAGCATCTCTCCGGGGAGGGCAGATACGCAGTATTTT.